The clone carrying this TCR beta chain was seen ten or more times. Its antigen remains unidentified. TCRbeta library preparation incorporated unique molecular identifiers. TCRdb reprocessed the PCR reads via MiXCR and lists one record per CDR3 protein. Of about 900,000 distinct CDR3 sequences listed, roughly 29% are singletons. The entry originates in a study of T-cell reconstitution after alpha-beta-depleted transplantation in children. Study observations and caveats: A year had passed since transplant, and T-cell counts and diversity by then came mostly from newly produced T cells. Some patients' high day-60 TCRbeta diversity was traced to surviving recipient T cells and thymic progenitors. Alpha-beta T cells present about two months after transplant were reported to originate from several hundred expanded graft clones.

The CDR3 extends over 14 amino acids. Trimming took off 1 base at V and 9 bases at J, with 13 bases between the two ends. This chain connects TRBV12-3 or TRBV12-4 to TRBJ2-1; D is undetermined. The sample consisted of PBMCs, mostly from graft donor cells, taken 360 days after TCRalphabeta/CD19-depleted stem cell transplant. This TCR came from a boy under two years old who had a stem cell transplant for SCID, so the T cells may come from the graft donor. The CDR3 reads CASSLDRRAIEQFF. The CDR3, as DNA: TGTGCCAGCAGTTTAGATAGAAGGGCAATTGAGCAGTTCTTC.